These 17 T cell receptor beta chains came from one sample sequenced in a study of T cells in Graves' hyperthyroidism and ophthalmopathy. The investigators amplified TCR beta CDR3 regions from RNA transcripts. Initially, a first-round RT-PCR of the TCR CDR3 employed the HTBI primer set. TCRdb redid the calling of the multiplex PCR reads with MiXCR, one entry per CDR3 protein. The data show 40,000 to 60,000 distinct CDR3 sequences, under 50% seen once. The sequenced sample was blood. These receptors all stem from a woman aged 50 to 65 with Graves' ophthalmopathy.

Turning to this clonotype: Since a much larger clone is just one base distant, this may be a read error. The genes are TRBV28 and TRBJ2-3; D is perhaps TRBD1 or TRBD2 (6 bases each). Germline assignment: CDR1 MDHEN and CDR2 SYDVKM. The CDR3 covers 14 residues. V gave up 5 bases and J gave up 2 bases, with 11 bases separating them. As DNA, the CDR3 is TGTGCCAGCAGTCCACAGGGACTCACAGATACGCAGTATTTT. Its translation: CASSPQGLTDTQYF.

This clonotype appeared many times. The rearrangement links TRBV7-3 to TRBJ2-1, with D possibly TRBD1 on 6 matching bases. The V and J ends lost 4 bases and 0 bases respectively, with 13 bases between them. CDR3 length equals 16 residues. Per the germline V gene, CDR1 is SGHTA and CDR2 is FQGTGA. The CDR3 protein is CASSSQGSSSYNEQFF. The DNA of the CDR3 is TGTGCCAGCAGCTCCCAGGGGAGCAGCTCCTACAATGAGCAGTTCTTC. Full variable domain (remainder filled in from reference TRBV7-3 and TRBJ2-1): GAGVSQTPSNKVTEKGKYVELRCDPISGHTALYWYRQSLGQGPEFLIYFQGTGAADDSGLPNDRFFAVRPEGSVSTLKIQRTERGDSAVYLCASSSQGSSSYNEQFFGPGTRLTVL.

This clonotype was seen many times. The chain is built from TRBV20-1 and TRBJ2-7; 9 nucleotides agree with TRBD2. The CDR3 length is 14 residues. Trimming at V came to 2 bases and at J to 4 bases, leaving 6 bases not matched to a gene. Germline lookup yields CDR1 DFQATT and CDR2 SNEGSKA (reference sequence). CDR3 sequence reads: CSARFSGSQYEQYF. The CDR3 bases are TGCAGTGCTAGATTTAGCGGGAGTCAGTACGAGCAGTACTTC.

This clonotype has at least ten counts. J is TRBJ2-5 and V is TRBV5-1; D call uncertain. Germline loops: CDR1 SGHRS, CDR2 YFSETQ. The length of the CDR3 is 13 residues. V dropped 7 bases and J dropped 1 base, with 11 bases sitting between them. The CDR3 spells CASGPELQETQYF. The DNA of the CDR3 is TGCGCCAGCGGACCAGAGCTCCAAGAGACCCAGTACTTC. The whole variable domain, filled in from reference TRBV5-1 and TRBJ2-5, reads KAGVTQTPRYLIKTRGQQVTLSCSPISGHRSVSWYQQTPGQGLQFLFEYFSETQRNKGNFPGRFSGRQFSNSRSEMNVSTLELGDSALYLCASGPELQETQYFGPGTRLLVL.

The CDR3 DNA reads as TGTGCCAGCAGTGACTGGAGAGGCTCAAACTATGGCTACACCTTC. The encoded protein is CASSDWRGSNYGYTF. The rearrangement joins TRBV25-1 to TRBJ1-2; D not certain. This CDR3 contains 15 residues. The germline V and J ends were trimmed by 3 bases and 2 bases, with 13 bases remaining between them. Germline V gives CDR1 MGHDK, CDR2 SYGVNS.

By proportion, this clonotype is medium-sized (0.01 to 0.1%). J is TRBJ2-7 and V is TRBV24-1; D ambiguous. Germline lookup yields CDR1 KGHDR and CDR2 SFDVKD. Trimming took 5 bases from V and 7 from J, leaving 8 bases between them. The CDR3 length is 11 residues. Here the CDR3 DNA reads TGTGCCACCAGTGTGGGTCGGGAGCAGTACTTC. Translating it yields CATSVGREQYF.

This clonotype was recorded many times. The CDR3 here is CASLRTNTGELFF. The CDR3 DNA sequence: TGTGCCAGCCTAAGGACGAACACCGGGGAGCTGTTTTTT. The chain combines TRBV5-5 with TRBJ2-2; D is unclear. CDR1 and CDR2 from the germline V gene are SGHKS and YYEKEE (reference sequence). Trimming took off 7 bases at V and 0 bases at J, with 7 bases between the two ends. This CDR3 is built from 13 residues.

Worth noting for this clonotype: This may be a read error, as it is one base from a much larger clone. The chain carries TRBV6-5 and TRBJ1-1; D uncertain. Looked up from germline, CDR1 is MNHEY and CDR2 is SVGAGI. The CDR3 loop spans 13 amino acids. With 6 bases removed from V and 12 bases from J, the gap between germline ends came to 20 bases. In DNA form, the CDR3 reads TGTGCCAGCAGCACACTTGGCAGGCGGGAAACTTTCTTT. Protein product: CASSTLGRRETFF.

This clonotype was seen ten or more times. The chain joins TRBV20-1 to TRBJ2-7; D is undetermined. This CDR3 comprises 16 residues. With 0 bases removed from V and 2 bases from J, the gap between germline ends came to 17 bases. Germline CDR1 DFQATT, CDR2 SNEGSKA (reference sequence). CDR3 nucleotides: TGCAGTGCTAGAGATCATCAGCGAACCAACGCCTACGAGCAGTACTTC. Residues: CSARDHQRTNAYEQYF.

V gene TRBV20-1 combines with J gene TRBJ1-5; 8 positions agree with TRBD1. This CDR3 is 15 amino acids long. CDR1 is DFQATT, CDR2 SNEGSKA, per germline (reference sequence). V was pared by 6 bases and J by 6 bases, with 13 bases of the junction left unmatched. CDR3 protein: CSAFPGQGSSQPQHF. As DNA, the CDR3 is TGCAGTGCCTTTCCCGGACAGGGAAGCTCTCAGCCCCAGCATTTT.

The chain couples TRBV29-1 to TRBJ1-1; tentatively, D is TRBD1 (5 bases). CDR1 is SQVTM and CDR2 is ANQGSEA in the germline V gene. This CDR3 spans 12 amino acids. CDR3 residues: CSLAGGNTEAFF. CDR3 in DNA: TGCAGTTTGGCGGGGGGGAACACTGAAGCTTTCTTT.

The chain has TRBV28 and TRBJ1-4, with unresolved D. The germline gives CDR1 MDHEN, CDR2 SYDVKM. The CDR3 extends over 16 amino acids. V shed 5 bases and J shed 6 bases, with 19 bases lying between them. The CDR3 coding sequence is TGTGCCAGCAGTCATCTGACCCGAGGGTTAGATGAAAAACTGTTTTTT. Protein: CASSHLTRGLDEKLFF.

This clonotype was recorded at least ten times. This sequence joins TRBV19 and TRBJ1-1; D is possibly TRBD1 (6 bases). The CDR3 covers 13 residues. Trimming stripped 5 bases from V and 1 base from J, with 8 bases between. The germline V gene encodes CDR1 LNHDA and CDR2 SQIVND (reference sequence). Here the CDR3 reads CASSQGPNTEAFF. CDR3 bases: TGTGCCAGTAGTCAGGGGCCGAACACTGAAGCTTTCTTT.

This clonotype was seen ten or more times. The gene calls are TRBV11-2 and TRBJ2-7, with 10 bases matching TRBD2. Trimming at V came to 1 base and at J to 7 bases, leaving 10 bases not matched to a gene. In germline, CDR1 is SGHAT, CDR2 FQNNGV. This CDR3 is built from 16 residues. CDR3 in DNA: TGTGCCAGCAGCTTAGTGGCTAGCGGGAGTTTAGAAGAGCAGTACTTC. Encoded protein: CASSLVASGSLEEQYF.

This clonotype was counted between two and nine times. Just one base apart from a much larger clone, this may be a read error. The J gene is TRBJ2-1, the V gene TRBV11-3; perhaps TRBD1 as D (6 bases). The CDR3 is made up of 14 amino acids. CDR1 and CDR2 (germline): SGHNT, YENEEA. Here the CDR3 DNA reads TGTGCCAGCAGCCAAACGACTTATTCAGGGGAGCGGTTCTTC. The encoded protein is CASSQTTYSGERFF. The variable domain in full, with the rest retrieved from reference TRBV11-3 and TRBJ2-1, is EAGVVQSPRYKIIEKKQPVAFWCNPISGHNTLYWYLQNLGQGPELLIRYENEEAVDDSQLPKDRFSAERLKGVDSTLKIQPAELGDSAVYLCASSQTTYSGERFFGPGTRLTVL.

This sequence joins TRBV4-2 and TRBJ2-3; possibly TRBD2 for D (6 bases). Between the trimmed V and J ends, which lost 2 bases and 1 base, there was a span of 19 bases. The CDR3 consists of 18 residues. Germline V gene data show CDR1 as LGHNA and CDR2 as YNFKEQ. CDR3 amino acids: CASSQFPSGTGGTDTQYF. For the CDR3, the DNA is TGTGCCAGCAGCCAATTCCCGTCGGGGACTGGCGGCACAGATACGCAGTATTTT.

This clonotype was picked up many times. V usage is TRBV15 and J usage is TRBJ2-5, with D uncertain. Looked up from germline, CDR1 is LNHNV and CDR2 is YYDKDF (reference sequence). The CDR3 is made up of 13 amino acids. Trimming stripped 5 bases from V and 0 bases from J, with 7 bases between. The CDR3 coding sequence is TGTGCCACCAGCGGCTCGTACCAAGAGACCCAGTACTTC. Translated, it gives CATSGSYQETQYF.